This TCR beta chain was observed in a study of blood T cell repertoires in COVID-19 (dated by TCRdb to about 2020). Describing the broader study: Samples covering the acute and convalescent phases of COVID-19 were provided by collaborators in the United States, Italy and Spain. The prospective study material was composed of cDNA or gDNA derived from T cells, B-cell-depleted T cells, or PBMCs. Deeply sampled blood TCRbeta repertoires from subjects exposed to, actively infected with, or recovered from COVID-19 were included in the dataset. Samples were obtained from the ongoing ImmuneRACE study (first 160 participants) and from 1,000 to 1,500 subjects provided by 6 global collaborators. The repertoires were made available in a free public database intended to serve as a resource for research on the immune response to SARS-CoV-2. Where available, HLA class I and class II types were obtained from metadata supplied by the sample provider rather than from assay-based typing. The sample metadata nearly always contained a de-identified subject ID, COVID-19 status, age in years and sex.

Enrolling through a virtual design, the prospective study's participants ranged in age from roughly 18 to 100 years and lived across about two dozen United States geographic areas. Cohort assignment in the prospective study relied on participant-reported clinical history from a screening survey and a study questionnaire. Recovered participants in ImmuneRACE Cohort 3 were defined by two consecutive negative NP/OP PCR tests, clearance by a healthcare professional, or resolution of symptoms. In the prospective study, whole blood, serum and a nasopharyngeal or oropharyngeal swab were collected from each participant by mobile phlebotomists. Additional blood draws and questionnaires over a roughly two-month period could optionally be provided by prospective study participants. Blood samples from the prospective study were shipped frozen or at room temperature prior to DNA extraction. Details on this clone: Its target antigen remains unknown. The sample holds no much larger clone one base away, and base qualities are not on file.

TCRbeta CDR3 regions were amplified from genomic DNA by means of the immunoSEQ Assay, a bias-controlled multiplex PCR. Per the original workflow: The number of nucleated cells in each sample was estimated by amplification of reference gene primers within the assay. To quantify the absolute abundance of each unique TCRbeta CDR3 rearrangement, sequence reads were collapsed and filtered. For each sample, productive Simpson clonality was calculated as the square root of Simpson's diversity index across productive rearrangements. TCRdb stores this immuneACCESS table with in-frame sequences only. Part of the clones is absent; in the studies checked, under half of the shortfall reflects unresolved V genes, and no reason is known for the rest. V and J calls and clone size follow that table, whereas D and trimming were derived from the DNA. The sample table lists about 180,000 clones, more than 75% of them with a count of one. The top ten hold under 9.5% of the sample.

Paper-wide results and their limitations: The amount of clinical and demographic metadata varied by source and participant and was provided uncurated.

V loses 0 bases of germline sequence and J loses 5 bases, and the interval between the two ends is 11 bases. The CDR3 spans 15 residues, from the cysteine through the phenylalanine. Just the 45-base CDR3 DNA is kept, in frame starting at base 1. From the germline V gene, CDR1 is LGHNA and CDR2 is YNFKEQ. The sequencing sample was made of PBMCs or T cells enriched from blood (not recorded which). This clonotype was obtained from a young woman who had recovered from COVID-19. This receptor chain uses TRBV4-2 and TRBJ1-5, with a weak D call of TRBD1 (6 bases match). Here the CDR3 is given as CASSQDRGSDQPQHF. In nucleotide form, the sequence is TGTGCCAGCAGCCAAGACAGGGGCAGTGATCAGCCCCAGCATTTT.